A single sample is the source of the 31 T cell receptor beta chains below, sequenced in a study of breast tumors, draining lymph nodes, adjacent tissues. TCRdb reanalysed the multiplex PCR reads using MiXCR and keeps one entry per CDR3 protein. The repertoire has over 200,000 distinct CDR3 sequences, roughly 32% of them found once; the top ten carry roughly 1.3%. The lymph nodes were axillary draining lymph nodes from breast cancer patients. Sequencing was performed on axillary lymph node tissue. The receptor source for this set is a female donor with breast cancer. Some clones in this sample may be carry-over from other donors' samples.

This clonotype appeared once. The junction does not match germline at one end; this may be a read error. The chain couples TRBV2 to TRBJ2-5; D gene ambiguous. This CDR3 has 16 residues. CDR1 SNHLY and CDR2 FYNNEI come from the germline V gene. CDR3 DNA sequence: TGTGCCAGCAGTGTCTCCACAGATACGCCGTATTTTGCCCAAGGCTTC. The encoded protein is CASSVSTDTPYFAQGF. Combining the CDR3 with reference TRBV2 and TRBJ2-5 gives the whole variable domain EPEVTQTPSHQVTQMGQEVILRCVPISNHLYFYWYRQILGQKVEFLVSFYNNEISEKSEIFDDQFSVERPDGSNFTLKIRSTKLEDSAMYFCASSVSTDTPYFAQGFGPGTRLLVL.

As concerns this clonotype: A read error is possible here, since a much larger clone lies one base away. The V and J genes are TRBV30 and TRBJ2-5; possibly TRBD2 for D (5 bases). The CDR3 loop spans 12 amino acids. Per the germline V gene, CDR1 is GTSNPN and CDR2 is SVGIG (reference sequence). The CDR3: CAWGIRGETQCF. The CDR3 bases are TGTGCCTGGGGGATACGGGGAGAGACCCAGTGCTTC.

The rearrangement links TRBV6-1 to TRBJ2-2; D remains unclear. Germline values: CDR1 MNHNS, CDR2 SASEGT. With 5 bases removed from V and 1 base from J, the gap between germline ends came to 11 bases. The CDR3 spans 15 residues. The CDR3: CASSTTTGNTGELFF. The CDR3 DNA follows: TGTGCCAGCAGTACAACGACGGGGAACACCGGGGAGCTGTTTTTT.

This clonotype came up many times. The V call is TRBV6-5, the J call TRBJ1-2; no reliable D call. CDR1 is MNHEY and CDR2 is SVGAGI in the germline V gene. Trimming removed 6 bases from V and 2 bases from J, with 10 bases in between. The CDR3 is made up of 13 amino acids. The CDR3 DNA is TGTGCCAGCAGGCTCGATGGCAACTATGGCTACACCTTC. Protein product: CASRLDGNYGYTF.

At least ten counts were recorded for this clonotype. The chain recombines TRBV2 with TRBJ2-7; no reliable D call. V was shortened by 6 bases and J by 4 bases, with 4 bases between the two germline ends. Per the germline V gene, CDR1 is SNHLY and CDR2 is FYNNEI. The length of the CDR3 is 10 residues. The CDR3 coding sequence is TGTGCCAGCAGAATGTACGAGCAGTACTTC. Translating it yields CASRMYEQYF.

The V gene is TRBV5-1, the J gene TRBJ1-1; D possibly corresponds to TRBD1 (6 bases). Looked up from germline, CDR1 is SGHRS and CDR2 is YFSETQ. The CDR3 has 14 amino acids. Trimming pared 1 base from V and 0 bases from J, leaving 7 bases between. The CDR3 is CASSLSGVNTEAFF. CDR3 DNA: TGCGCCAGCAGCTTGTCAGGGGTGAACACTGAAGCTTTCTTT.

The chain uses TRBV20-1 and TRBJ1-3; D not certain. V gave up 0 bases and J gave up 3 bases, with 6 bases separating them. Germline V CDR1 and CDR2: DFQATT, SNEGSKA (reference sequence). The CDR3 consists of 13 residues. This chain's CDR3 is CSARDPLGNTIYF. CDR3 nucleotides: TGCAGTGCTAGAGATCCCCTTGGAAACACCATATATTTT.

This clonotype was found many times. V usage is TRBV6-5 and J usage is TRBJ1-6; 7 bases are a match to TRBD1. Unmatched junction bases numbered 3, after V lost 5 bases and J lost 5 bases. The CDR3 is 14 amino acids. Looked up from germline, CDR1 is MNHEY and CDR2 is SVGAGI. This CDR3 is CASSPGTDNSPLHF. The CDR3, as DNA: TGTGCCAGCAGTCCCGGGACAGATAATTCACCCCTCCACTTT.

On this clonotype: At one end the junction does not follow the germline gene, possibly because of a read error. The rearrangement uses TRBV6-6 and TRBJ2-7; 14 bases map to TRBD2. This CDR3 comprises 16 residues. Germline V gene data show CDR1 as MNHNY and CDR2 as SVGAGI (reference sequence). The CDR3 region has the DNA TGTGCCAGCAGTCCCGGGACTAGCGGGAGAAACTACGAGCGGTACTTC. It encodes CASSPGTSGRNYERYF.

This clonotype was recorded at least ten times. This sequence joins TRBV7-2 and TRBJ2-1; D perhaps matches TRBD2 (5 bases). The ends were cut back, 2 bases at V and 9 bases at J, with 14 bases in the middle. The CDR3 length is 14 residues. Per germline, CDR1 SGHTA and CDR2 FQGNSA. The chain's CDR3 is CASSLRGYSSEQFF. DNA for the CDR3: TGTGCCAGCAGCTTAAGAGGGTATAGTAGTGAGCAGTTCTTC. Based on the CDR3 plus reference TRBV7-2 and TRBJ2-1, the full variable domain is GAGVSQSPSNKVTEKGKDVELRCDPISGHTALYWYRQSLGQGLEFLIYFQGNSAPDKSGLPSDRFSAERTGGSVSTLTIQRTQQEDSAVYLCASSLRGYSSEQFFGPGTRLTVL.

This clonotype was picked up many times. The chain has TRBV20-1 and TRBJ2-1, with 14 bases identical to TRBD2. The ends lost 3 bases at V and 7 bases at J; junction bases unmatched: 11. The germline gives CDR1 DFQATT, CDR2 SNEGSKA (reference sequence). The CDR3 is 17 residues long. CDR3 loop: CSASFPGTSGSRNEQFF. The DNA for the CDR3 is TGCAGTGCTAGCTTCCCTGGGACTAGCGGGAGTAGGAATGAGCAGTTCTTC.

The J gene is TRBJ1-6, the V gene TRBV7-9; D may be TRBD1 (5 bases). Looked up from germline, CDR1 is SEHNR and CDR2 is FQNEAQ (reference sequence). This CDR3 region has 15 residues. V lost 4 bases and J lost 8, with 15 bases in between. The CDR3 loop reads CASSSSRLTDSPLHF. In DNA, the CDR3 is TGTGCCAGCAGCTCGTCGAGACTGACAGATTCACCCCTCCACTTT.

This clonotype has ten or more counts. One junction end disagrees with the germline gene, perhaps due to a read error. J is TRBJ2-5 and V is TRBV20-1; D gene unclear. The CDR3 covers 11 residues. In germline, CDR1 is DFQATT, CDR2 SNEGSKA (reference sequence). Here the CDR3 reads CSALDLETQSF. The CDR3 DNA follows: TGCAGTGCTCTTGACTTGGAGACCCAGTCCTTC.

The genes are TRBV6-1 and TRBJ2-5; D gene unclear. The CDR3 sequence is 13 residues long. CDR1 and CDR2 from the germline V gene are MNHNS and SASEGT. V lost 4 bases, J lost 8 bases, and 14 bases lay in between. The chain's CDR3 is CASSAIHSLTQYF. DNA of the CDR3: TGTGCCAGCAGTGCAATCCACTCCCTTACCCAGTACTTC.

This clonotype occurred many times. J is TRBJ1-4 and V is TRBV5-1; tentative D call: TRBD1 (6 bases). The V gene lost 0 bases and the J gene lost 7 bases, with 10 bases spanning the gap. Looked up from germline, CDR1 is SGHRS and CDR2 is YFSETQ. The CDR3 length is 14 residues. As DNA, the CDR3 is TGCGCCAGCAGCTTGGTGGGGGCGCGTGAAAAACTGTTTTTT. Its protein is CASSLVGAREKLFF.

In this sample, this clonotype turned up many times. V usage is TRBV7-2 and J usage is TRBJ1-5; a weak D match, TRBD1 (6 bases). The CDR3 totals 15 residues. Germline V gene lookup returns CDR1 SGHTA and CDR2 FQGNSA. V was shortened by 5 bases and J by 7 bases, with 18 bases between the two germline ends. CDR3 nucleotides: TGTGCCAGCAGCGGACAACAGGGAGTTAGGCAGCCCCAGCATTTT. Translating gives CASSGQQGVRQPQHF.

This clonotype has a count of ten or more. The rearrangement links TRBV6-4 to TRBJ1-4, with 11 bases that match TRBD1. This CDR3 region has 20 residues. With 10 bases clipped from V and 7 bases from J, the junction kept 26 bases outside the gene matches. CDR1 is MRHNA and CDR2 is SNTAGT in the germline V gene. The CDR3 is CAIPKRGYAGTGGSGEKLFF. For the CDR3, the DNA is TGTGCCATCCCTAAAAGAGGATACGCCGGGACAGGGGGATCTGGTGAAAAACTGTTTTTT.

This clonotype was found many times. The chain recombines TRBV2 with TRBJ1-2; D not resolved. CDR3 length: 13 amino acids. Trimming removed 0 bases at V and 5 bases at J, with 7 bases between. Germline CDR1 is SNHLY and CDR2 is FYNNEI. In DNA, the CDR3 is TGTGCCAGCAGTGAAGCAGCAGGTTATGGCTACACCTTC. This translates into CASSEAAGYGYTF.

This clonotype appeared many times. This chain uses TRBV7-2 with TRBJ2-7; D gene ambiguous. This CDR3 comprises 15 residues. The V end lost 1 base, the J end lost 0 bases, and 10 bases lay between the germline ends. Germline-derived CDR1 and CDR2 are SGHTA and FQGNSA. The CDR3 spells CASSLEGGPSYEQYF. The CDR3, as DNA: TGTGCCAGCAGCTTAGAGGGTGGGCCCTCCTACGAGCAGTACTTC.

Many counts were recorded for this clonotype. The chain links TRBV20-1 to TRBJ2-5, with 7 bases matching TRBD2. CDR3 length: 13 amino acids. V lost 3 bases to trimming and J lost 5 bases; unmatched junction nucleotides: 6. Germline CDR1 and CDR2: DFQATT and SNEGSKA (reference sequence). CDR3 sequence: CSASGGSGETQYF. CDR3 in DNA: TGCAGTGCTAGCGGGGGGTCCGGGGAGACCCAGTACTTC.

At least ten counts were recorded for this clonotype. This chain joins TRBV2 and TRBJ2-2, with unresolved D. The CDR3 covers 15 residues. Per germline, CDR1 SNHLY and CDR2 FYNNEI. Trimming removed 6 bases from V and 1 base from J, with 12 bases in between. The CDR3 reads CASSVVGQNTGELFF. In DNA, the CDR3 is TGTGCCAGCAGCGTAGTCGGTCAGAACACCGGGGAGCTGTTTTTT. Combining the CDR3 with reference TRBV2 and TRBJ2-2 gives the whole variable domain EPEVTQTPSHQVTQMGQEVILRCVPISNHLYFYWYRQILGQKVEFLVSFYNNEISEKSEIFDDQFSVERPDGSNFTLKIRSTKLEDSAMYFCASSVVGQNTGELFFGEGSRLTVL.

This rearrangement joins TRBV24-1 to TRBJ2-3; TRBD2 is a possible D gene (5 bases). V lost 4 bases, J lost 4 bases, and 17 bases lay in between. Germline V gives CDR1 KGHDR, CDR2 SFDVKD. The CDR3 runs to 16 residues. For the CDR3, the DNA is TGTGCCACCAGTGACTCAAAGGAGGCGCGTCCAGATACGCAGTATTTT. Translation: CATSDSKEARPDTQYF.

This clonotype was seen ten or more times. The CDR3 bases are TGTGCCAGCAGCTTGGGGACAGGGGGAGATACGCAGTATTTT. This gives the protein CASSLGTGGDTQYF. The chain uses TRBV7-2 and TRBJ2-3; 11 nucleotides line up with TRBD1. Germline values: CDR1 SGHTA, CDR2 FQGNSA. The CDR3 is 14 residues long. J lost 5 bases, V lost 3 bases, and 1 base had no gene match.

In its sample, this clonotype was seen a few times. The chain links TRBV15 to TRBJ1-6; TRBD1 might be the D (6 bases). Germline V gene data show CDR1 as LNHNV and CDR2 as YYDKDF (reference sequence). The CDR3 runs 15 residues. The V end was cut by 9 bases, the J end by 5 bases, with 17 bases between. The CDR3 sequence is CATKGGGLDNSPLHF. DNA of the CDR3: TGTGCCACTAAAGGGGGGGGGCTCGATAATTCACCCCTCCACTTT.

CDR3 residues: CASSPRQDLNIQYF. CDR3 DNA sequence: TGTGCCAGCTCACCAAGACAGGACCTAAACATTCAGTACTTC. V is TRBV18 and J is TRBJ2-4, with TRBD1 as a possible D gene (6 bases). Trimming left V 2 bases short and J 6 bases short, with 11 bases between. Germline lookup yields CDR1 KGHSH and CDR2 LQKENI. The CDR3 has 14 residues.

The rearrangement joins TRBV2 to TRBJ1-5, with 9 bases fitting TRBD1. V dropped 6 bases and J dropped 7; count of bases not matched to a gene: 10. In germline, CDR1 is SNHLY, CDR2 FYNNEI. This CDR3 is 15 amino acids long. This CDR3 is CASSGGGTGLQPQHF. The CDR3 DNA reads as TGTGCCAGCAGCGGAGGGGGGACAGGGTTACAGCCCCAGCATTTT.

This clonotype was seen at least ten times. V usage is TRBV30 and J usage is TRBJ1-6; D perhaps matches TRBD1 (5 bases). Germline V gene lookup returns CDR1 GTSNPN and CDR2 SVGIG (reference sequence). The CDR3 contains 12 residues. Between the trimmed V and J ends, which lost 3 bases and 10 bases, there was a span of 10 bases. CDR3 loop: CAWRQGNSPLHF. The CDR3 DNA reads TGTGCCTGGAGGCAGGGTAACTCACCCCTCCACTTT.

This clonotype was found many times. CDR3 amino acids: CSAREWRLAGYNEQFF. The CDR3 coding sequence is TGCAGTGCTAGAGAGTGGCGACTAGCGGGCTACAATGAGCAGTTCTTC. The chain links TRBV20-1 to TRBJ2-1, with 10 bases fitting TRBD2. V shed 0 bases and J 3 bases; nucleotides not matched to a gene: 5. This CDR3 has 16 amino acids. Per germline, CDR1 DFQATT and CDR2 SNEGSKA (reference sequence).

As regards this clonotype: This clone may be a read error of a much larger clone one base away. The V call is TRBV7-6, the J call TRBJ1-1; maybe TRBD1 (5 bases). The CDR3 runs to 16 residues. Looked up from germline, CDR1 is SGHVS and CDR2 is FNYEAQ. The CDR3 loop is CASSLGGVRRNTEPFF. In DNA form, the CDR3 reads TGTGCCAGCAGCCTCGGGGGGGTCCGGAGGAACACTGAACCTTTCTTT.

This chain joins TRBV20-1 and TRBJ1-5; D might be TRBD1 (5 bases). CDR3 length: 12 amino acids. Germline loops: CDR1 DFQATT, CDR2 SNEGSKA (reference sequence). V shed 7 bases and J shed 14 bases, with 21 bases lying between them. The CDR3 nucleotides read TGCAGTGTCTCAAGGGGTAGGCGGGACGAGCATTTT. This encodes CSVSRGRRDEHF.

The chain employs TRBV25-1 and TRBJ2-2; D is ambiguous. The germline V gene has CDR1 MGHDK and CDR2 SYGVNS. Trimming removed 3 bases from V and 1 base from J, with 9 bases in between. The CDR3 has 15 amino acids. The CDR3 nucleotides read TGTGCCAGCAGTGACCGACTGGGGAACACCGGGGAGCTGTTTTTT. It codes for CASSDRLGNTGELFF.